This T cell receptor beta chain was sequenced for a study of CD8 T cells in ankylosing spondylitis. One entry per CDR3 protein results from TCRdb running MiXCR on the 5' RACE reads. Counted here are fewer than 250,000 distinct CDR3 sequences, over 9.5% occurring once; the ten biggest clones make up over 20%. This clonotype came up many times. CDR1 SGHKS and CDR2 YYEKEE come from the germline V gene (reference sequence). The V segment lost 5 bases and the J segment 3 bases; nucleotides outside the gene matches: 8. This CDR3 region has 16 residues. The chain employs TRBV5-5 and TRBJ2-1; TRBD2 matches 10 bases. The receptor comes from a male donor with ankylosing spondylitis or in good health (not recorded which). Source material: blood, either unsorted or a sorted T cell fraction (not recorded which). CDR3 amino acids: CASRETSGLLYNEQFF. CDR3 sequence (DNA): TGTGCCAGCAGGGAGACTAGCGGGTTGCTCTACAATGAGCAGTTCTTC.